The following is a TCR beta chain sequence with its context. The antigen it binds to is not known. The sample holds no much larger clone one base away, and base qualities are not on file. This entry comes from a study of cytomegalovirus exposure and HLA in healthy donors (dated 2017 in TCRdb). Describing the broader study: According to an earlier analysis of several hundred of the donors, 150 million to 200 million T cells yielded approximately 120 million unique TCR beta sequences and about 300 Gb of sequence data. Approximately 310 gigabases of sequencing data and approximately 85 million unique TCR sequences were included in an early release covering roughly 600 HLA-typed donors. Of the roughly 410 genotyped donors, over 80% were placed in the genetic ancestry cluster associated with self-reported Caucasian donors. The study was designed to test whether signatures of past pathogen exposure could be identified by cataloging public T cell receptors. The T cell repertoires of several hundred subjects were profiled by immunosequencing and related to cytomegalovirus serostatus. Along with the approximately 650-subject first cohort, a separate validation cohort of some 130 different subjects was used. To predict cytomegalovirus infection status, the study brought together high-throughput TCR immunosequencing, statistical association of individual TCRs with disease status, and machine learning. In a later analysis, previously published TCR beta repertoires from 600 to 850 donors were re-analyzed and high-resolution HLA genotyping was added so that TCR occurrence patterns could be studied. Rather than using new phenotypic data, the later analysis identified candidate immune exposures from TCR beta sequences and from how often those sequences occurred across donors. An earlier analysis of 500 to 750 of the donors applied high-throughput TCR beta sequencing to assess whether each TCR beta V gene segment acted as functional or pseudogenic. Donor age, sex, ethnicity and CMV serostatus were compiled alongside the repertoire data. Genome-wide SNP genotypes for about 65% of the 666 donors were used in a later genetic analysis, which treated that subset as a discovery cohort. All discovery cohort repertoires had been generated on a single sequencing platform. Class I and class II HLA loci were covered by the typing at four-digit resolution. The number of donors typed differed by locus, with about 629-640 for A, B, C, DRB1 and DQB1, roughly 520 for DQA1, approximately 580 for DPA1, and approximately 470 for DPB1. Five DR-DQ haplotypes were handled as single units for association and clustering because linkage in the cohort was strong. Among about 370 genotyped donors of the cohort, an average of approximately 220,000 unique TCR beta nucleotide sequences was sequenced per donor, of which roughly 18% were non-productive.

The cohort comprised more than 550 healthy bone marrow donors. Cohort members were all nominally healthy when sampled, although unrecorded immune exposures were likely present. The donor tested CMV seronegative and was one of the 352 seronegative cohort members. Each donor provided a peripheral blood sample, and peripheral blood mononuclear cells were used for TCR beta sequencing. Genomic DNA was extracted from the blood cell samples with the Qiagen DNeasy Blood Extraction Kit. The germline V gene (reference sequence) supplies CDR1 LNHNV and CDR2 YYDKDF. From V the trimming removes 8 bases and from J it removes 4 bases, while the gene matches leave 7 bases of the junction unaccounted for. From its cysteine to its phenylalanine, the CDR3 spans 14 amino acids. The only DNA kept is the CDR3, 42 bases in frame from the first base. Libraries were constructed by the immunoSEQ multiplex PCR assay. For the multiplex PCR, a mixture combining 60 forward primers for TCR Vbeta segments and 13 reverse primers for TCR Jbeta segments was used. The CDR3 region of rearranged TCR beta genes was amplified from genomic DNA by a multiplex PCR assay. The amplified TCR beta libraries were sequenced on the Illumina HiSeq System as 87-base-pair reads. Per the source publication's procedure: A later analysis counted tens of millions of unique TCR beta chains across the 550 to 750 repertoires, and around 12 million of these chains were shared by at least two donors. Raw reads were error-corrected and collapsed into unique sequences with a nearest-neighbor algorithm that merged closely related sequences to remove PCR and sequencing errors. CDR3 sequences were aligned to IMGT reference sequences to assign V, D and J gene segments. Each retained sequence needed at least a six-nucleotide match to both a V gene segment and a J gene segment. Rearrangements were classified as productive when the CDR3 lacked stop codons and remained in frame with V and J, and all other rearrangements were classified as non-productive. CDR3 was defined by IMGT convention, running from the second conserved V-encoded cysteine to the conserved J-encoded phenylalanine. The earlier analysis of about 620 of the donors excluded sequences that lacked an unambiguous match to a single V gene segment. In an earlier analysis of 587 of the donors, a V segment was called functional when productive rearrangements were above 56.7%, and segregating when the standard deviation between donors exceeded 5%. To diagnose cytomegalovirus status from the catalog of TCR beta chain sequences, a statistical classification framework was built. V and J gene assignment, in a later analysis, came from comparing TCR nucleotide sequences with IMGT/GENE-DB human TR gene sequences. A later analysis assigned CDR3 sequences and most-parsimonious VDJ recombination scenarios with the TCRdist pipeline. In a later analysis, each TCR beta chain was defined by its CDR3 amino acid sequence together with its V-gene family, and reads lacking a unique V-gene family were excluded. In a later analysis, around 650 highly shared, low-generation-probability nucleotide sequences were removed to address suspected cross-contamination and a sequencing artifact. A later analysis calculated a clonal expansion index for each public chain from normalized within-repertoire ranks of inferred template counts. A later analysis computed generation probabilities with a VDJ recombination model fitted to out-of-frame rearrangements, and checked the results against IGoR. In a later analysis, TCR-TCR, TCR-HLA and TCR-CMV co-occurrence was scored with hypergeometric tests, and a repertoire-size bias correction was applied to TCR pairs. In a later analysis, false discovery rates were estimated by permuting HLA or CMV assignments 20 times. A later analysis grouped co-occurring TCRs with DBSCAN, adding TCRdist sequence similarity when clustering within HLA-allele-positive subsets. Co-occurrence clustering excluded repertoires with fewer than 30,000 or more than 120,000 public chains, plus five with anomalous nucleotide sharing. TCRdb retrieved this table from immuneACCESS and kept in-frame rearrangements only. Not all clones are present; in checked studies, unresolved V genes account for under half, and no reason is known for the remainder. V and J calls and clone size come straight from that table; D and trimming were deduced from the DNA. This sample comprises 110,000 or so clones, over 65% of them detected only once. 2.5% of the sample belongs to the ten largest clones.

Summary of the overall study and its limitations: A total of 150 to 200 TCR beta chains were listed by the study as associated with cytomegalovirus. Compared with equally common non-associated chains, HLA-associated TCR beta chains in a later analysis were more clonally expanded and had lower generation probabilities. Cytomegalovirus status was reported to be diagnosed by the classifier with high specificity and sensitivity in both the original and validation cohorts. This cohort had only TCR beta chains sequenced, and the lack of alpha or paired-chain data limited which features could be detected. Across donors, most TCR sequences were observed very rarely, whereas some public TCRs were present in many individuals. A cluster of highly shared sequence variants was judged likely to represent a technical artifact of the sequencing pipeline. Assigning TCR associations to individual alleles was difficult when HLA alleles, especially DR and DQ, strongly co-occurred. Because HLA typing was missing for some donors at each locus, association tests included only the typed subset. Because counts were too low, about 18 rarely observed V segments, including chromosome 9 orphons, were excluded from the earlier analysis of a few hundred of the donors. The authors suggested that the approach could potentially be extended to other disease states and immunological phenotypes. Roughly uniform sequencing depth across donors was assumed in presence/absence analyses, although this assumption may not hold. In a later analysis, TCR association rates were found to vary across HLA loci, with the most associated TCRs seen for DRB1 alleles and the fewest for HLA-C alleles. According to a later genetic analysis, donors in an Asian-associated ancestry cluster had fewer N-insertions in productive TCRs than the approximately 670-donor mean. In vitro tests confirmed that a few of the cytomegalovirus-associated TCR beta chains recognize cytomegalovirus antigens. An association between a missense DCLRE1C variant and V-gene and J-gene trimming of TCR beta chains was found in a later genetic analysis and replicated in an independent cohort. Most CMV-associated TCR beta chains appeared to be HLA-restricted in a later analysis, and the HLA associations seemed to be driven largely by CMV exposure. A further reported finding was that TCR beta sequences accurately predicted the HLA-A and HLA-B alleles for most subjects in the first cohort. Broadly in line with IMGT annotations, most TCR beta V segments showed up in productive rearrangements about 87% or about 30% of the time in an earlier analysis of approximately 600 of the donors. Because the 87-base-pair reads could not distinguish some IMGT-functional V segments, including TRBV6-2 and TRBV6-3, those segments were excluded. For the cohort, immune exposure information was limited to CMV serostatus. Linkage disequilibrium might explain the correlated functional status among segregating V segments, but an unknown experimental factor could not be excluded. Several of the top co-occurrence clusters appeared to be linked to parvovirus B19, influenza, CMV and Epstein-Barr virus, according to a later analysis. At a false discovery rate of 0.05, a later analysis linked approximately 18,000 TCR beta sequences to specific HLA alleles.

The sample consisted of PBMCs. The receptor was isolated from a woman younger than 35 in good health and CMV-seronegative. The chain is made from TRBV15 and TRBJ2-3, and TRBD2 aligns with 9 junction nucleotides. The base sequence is TGTGCCACCGGCCTAGCGGGGTGGTCAGATACGCAGTATTTT. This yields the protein CATGLAGWSDTQYF.